This paragraph covers one TCR beta chain sequence. No antigen is known for it. The junction departs from the called germline gene at one end, perhaps through a read error. These data come from a study of CD8+ T cells in alopecia areata. General study findings and limits: Many expanded lesional clones persisted in scalp and blood during tofacitinib. Sequencing of scalp tissue also captures the resident alphabeta T cells of normal skin. Against the mouse data, patients shared TCRs less clearly, possibly for HLA reasons.

Germline V gives CDR1 SGHDT, CDR2 YYEEEE. This CDR3 spans 11 amino acids. Treatment denoted: oral pan-JAK inhibitor, 5-10 mg twice daily. PBMCs yielded sorted CD4+ and CD8+ T cells. RNA extraction and reverse transcription yielded cDNA as sequencing template. Measured with immunoSEQ multiplex PCR; TCRdb has only the in-frame clones, and not every one. Of about 280,000 clones listed, roughly 64% were seen once; the top ten hold under 2%. The chain couples TRBV5-6 to TRBJ2-6; D unclear. The origin of this receptor is a human donor with alopecia areata. The sequenced sample was CD4+ T cells sorted from blood, obtained at week 24, from a patient treated with tofacitinib. The CDR3 coding sequence is TGTGCCAGCAGCTTGGGGGCAGCCATCACCTTC. Translating gives CASSLGAAITF.